These 10 T cell receptor beta chains originate from one sample sequenced in a study of shared clonotypes between healthy human individuals. Terminally differentiated effector memory CD45RA+ cells were left out of the naive CD8 fraction, which was CD45RO-negative and positively selected for CCR7. Measured with immunoSEQ multiplex PCR; TCRdb has only the in-frame clones, and not every one. The sample has around 2,000,000 clones; about 95% are singletons. Input material: naive CD8+ T cells sorted from blood. All receptors derive from a man between 18 and 29 years old in good health.

V and J are TRBV6-5 and TRBJ1-1; unclear D gene. V lost 0 bases and J 4 bases, leaving 6 bases between the germline ends. This CDR3 spans 13 amino acids. Germline CDR1 and CDR2: MNHEY and SVGAGI. For the CDR3, the DNA is TGTGCCAGCAGTTACTCATCAGCCACTGAAGCTTTCTTT. This sequence encodes CASSYSSATEAFF.

The chain carries TRBV5-1 and TRBJ1-6; 7 bases are shared with TRBD1. The length of the CDR3 is 14 residues. Germline assignment: CDR1 SGHRS and CDR2 YFSETQ. Germline trimming cut 1 base from V and 7 bases from J; bases unmatched to any gene: 2. The CDR3 DNA reads as TGCGCCAGCAGCTTGTCACAGGGGAATTCACCCCTCCACTTT. It codes for CASSLSQGNSPLHF. The full variable domain, completed using reference TRBV5-1 and TRBJ1-6, is KAGVTQTPRYLIKTRGQQVTLSCSPISGHRSVSWYQQTPGQGLQFLFEYFSETQRNKGNFPGRFSGRQFSNSRSEMNVSTLELGDSALYLCASSLSQGNSPLHFGNGTRLTVT.

Points on this clone: The identical CDR3 is also encoded by other nucleotide sequences in the sample. The chain carries TRBV29-1 and TRBJ1-2, with D possibly being TRBD1 (6 bases). V gave up 3 bases and J gave up 0 bases, with 8 bases separating them. Germline V gene data show CDR1 as SQVTM and CDR2 as ANQGSEA. The CDR3 is 13 residues long. The CDR3 region is CSVETGANYGYTF. CDR3 nucleotides: TGCAGCGTTGAGACAGGCGCTAACTATGGCTACACCTTC.

The chain uses TRBV27 and TRBJ2-1; 8 bases are shared with TRBD2. V dropped 5 bases and J dropped 9; count of bases not matched to a gene: 9. Germline CDR1 and CDR2: MNHEY and SMNVEV (reference sequence). This CDR3 comprises 14 residues. CDR3 DNA sequence: TGTGCCAGCAGTCTAGGGACTAGAACGGCTGAGCAGTTCTTC. This codes for CASSLGTRTAEQFF.

The chain uses TRBV6-5 and TRBJ1-1; D may be TRBD1 (6 bases). Germline CDR1 and CDR2: MNHEY and SVGAGI. CDR3 length: 14 residues. Trimming left V 0 bases short and J 4 bases short, with 9 bases between. CDR3 sequence (DNA): TGTGCCAGCAGTTACTCCGGGACACTCACTGAAGCTTTCTTT. As protein: CASSYSGTLTEAFF.

The chain combines TRBV27 with TRBJ2-2, with D perhaps matching TRBD2 (6 bases). Germline V gene sequence: CDR1 MNHEY, CDR2 SMNVEV (reference sequence). Deletions cut 2 bases from V and 9 bases from J, with 16 bases between. The CDR3 sequence is 15 residues long. CDR3 coding DNA: TGTGCCAGCAGTTTAGGGGGGACGGGGCCAAGGGAGCTGTTTTTT. This encodes CASSLGGTGPRELFF.

The chain couples TRBV28 to TRBJ1-6, with unresolved D. V shed 3 bases and J shed 10 bases, with 10 bases lying between them. This CDR3 is 13 amino acids long. Looked up from germline, CDR1 is MDHEN and CDR2 is SYDVKM. The CDR3 sequence: CASSFPVESPLHF. Here the CDR3 DNA reads TGTGCCAGCAGTTTTCCGGTGGAATCACCCCTCCACTTT.

J is TRBJ2-7 and V is TRBV5-6, with D maybe TRBD1 (5 bases). With 3 bases removed from V and 5 bases from J, the gap between germline ends came to 15 bases. The CDR3 spans 14 residues. Germline V gene lookup returns CDR1 SGHDT and CDR2 YYEEEE. The CDR3 here is CASSYPQGQDEQYF. The DNA for the CDR3 is TGTGCCAGCAGCTACCCCCAGGGTCAGGACGAGCAGTACTTC.

The chain employs TRBV19 and TRBJ1-1, with TRBD1 identical over 9 bases. J gave up 6 bases and V 7 bases, and 9 bases lay outside the gene matches. CDR3 length: 14 residues. CDR1 is LNHDA, CDR2 SQIVND, per germline (reference sequence). The CDR3 DNA sequence: TGTGCCAGTAAGGCGGCACAGGGGGCCTCTGAAGCTTTCTTT. As protein: CASKAAQGASEAFF.

This chain joins TRBV7-9 and TRBJ2-6; tentatively, D is TRBD2 (6 bases). Germline CDR1 reads SEHNR; CDR2 reads FQNEAQ (reference sequence). V dropped 5 bases and J dropped 0 bases, with 14 bases sitting between them. The length of the CDR3 is 17 residues. CDR3 bases: TGTGCCAGCAGCCCCTGGGAGGCAGCCTCTGGGGCCAACGTCCTGACTTTC. Its translation: CASSPWEAASGANVLTF.